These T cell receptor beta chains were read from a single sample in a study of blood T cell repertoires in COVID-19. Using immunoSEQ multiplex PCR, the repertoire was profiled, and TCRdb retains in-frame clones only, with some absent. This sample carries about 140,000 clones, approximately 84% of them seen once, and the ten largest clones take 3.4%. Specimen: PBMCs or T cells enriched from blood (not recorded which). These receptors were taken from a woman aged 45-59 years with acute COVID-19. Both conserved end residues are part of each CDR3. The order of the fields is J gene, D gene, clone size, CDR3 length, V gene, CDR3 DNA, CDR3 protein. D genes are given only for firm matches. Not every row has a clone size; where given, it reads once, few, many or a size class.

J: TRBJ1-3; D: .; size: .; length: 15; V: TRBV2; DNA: TGTGCCAGCAGTCCAGGGTTCAACTCTGGAAACACCATATATTTT; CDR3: CASSPGFNSGNTIYF
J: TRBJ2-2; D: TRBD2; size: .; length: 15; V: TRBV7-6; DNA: TGTGCCAGCAGCTTAGTGAGCGGGAGGCTTGGGGAGCTGTTTTTT; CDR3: CASSLVSGRLGELFF
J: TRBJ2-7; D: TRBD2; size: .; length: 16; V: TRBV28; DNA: TGTGCCAGCAGTTCTCCGGGACTAGCGGGATTTTACGAGCAGTACTTC; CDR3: CASSSPGLAGFYEQYF
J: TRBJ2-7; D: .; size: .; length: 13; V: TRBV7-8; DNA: TGTGCCAGCAGCCTGCAGGGAGGACACGAGCAGTACTTC; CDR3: CASSLQGGHEQYF
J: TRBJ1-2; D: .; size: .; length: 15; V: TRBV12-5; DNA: TGTGCTAGTGGTTTGCCGCGGGCAGATCAATTCGGCTACACCTTC; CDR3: CASGLPRADQFGYTF
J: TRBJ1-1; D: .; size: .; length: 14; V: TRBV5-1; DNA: TGCGCCAGCAGCGGCGGCCGGGGGAACACTGAAGCTTTCTTT; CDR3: CASSGGRGNTEAFF
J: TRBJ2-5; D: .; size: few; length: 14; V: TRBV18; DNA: TGTGCCAGCTCACTAATAGCGGCTCAAGAGACCCAGTACTTC; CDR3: CASSLIAAQETQYF
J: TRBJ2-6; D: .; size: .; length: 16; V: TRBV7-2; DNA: TGTGCCAGCAGTCGGACAGTGTTGTCTGGGGCCAACGTCCTGACTTTC; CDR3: CASSRTVLSGANVLTF
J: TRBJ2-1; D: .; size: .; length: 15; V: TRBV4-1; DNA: TGCGCCAGCAGCCAAGATGTCGGGATCGGGAATGAGCAGTTCTTC; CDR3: CASSQDVGIGNEQFF
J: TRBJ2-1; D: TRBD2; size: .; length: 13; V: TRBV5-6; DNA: TGTGCCAGCAGCAAACTAGCGGCCAATGAGCAGTTCTTC; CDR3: CASSKLAANEQFF
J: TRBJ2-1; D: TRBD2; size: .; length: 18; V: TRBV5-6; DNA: TGTGCCAGCAGCTTTTTTGTAGCGGGAGAGCTACGGGAAAATGAGCAGTTCTTC; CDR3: CASSFFVAGELRENEQFF
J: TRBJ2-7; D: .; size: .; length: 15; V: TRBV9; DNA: TGTGCCAGCAGCGTAGGCCCTAGCGACTCCTACGAGCAGTACTTC; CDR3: CASSVGPSDSYEQYF
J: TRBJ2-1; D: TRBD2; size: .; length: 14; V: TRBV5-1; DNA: TGCGCCAGCAGCTCTAGCGGGAGTTACAATGAGCAGTTCTTC; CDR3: CASSSSGSYNEQFF
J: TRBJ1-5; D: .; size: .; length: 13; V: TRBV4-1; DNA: TGCGCCAGCAGCCAAGATCAAGGGGGGCCCCAGCATTTT; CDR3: CASSQDQGGPQHF
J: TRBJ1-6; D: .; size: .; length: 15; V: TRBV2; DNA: TGTGCCAGCAGTGAACCAGGGGTGAATAATTCACCCCTCCACTTT; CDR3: CASSEPGVNNSPLHF
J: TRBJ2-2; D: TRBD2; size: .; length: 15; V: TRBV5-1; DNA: TGCGCCAGCACCGAACTAGCGGGAGAAACCGGGGAGCTGTTTTTT; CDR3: CASTELAGETGELFF